This TCR beta chain was sequenced for a study of blood T cell repertoires in COVID-19. On the study more broadly: Specimens from acute and convalescent COVID-19 originated in the United States, Italy and Spain.

Libraries were prepared by immunoSEQ multiplex PCR; TCRdb keeps only in-frame clonotypes and omits some of them. The profile shows around 230,000 clones, roughly 77% of them singletons. Trimming shortened V by 4 bases and J by 5 bases, and 14 bases separated the two germline ends. Germline V gives CDR1 SQVTM, CDR2 ANQGSEA. The CDR3 is 13 amino acids. Individuals aged roughly 18 to 90 years were recruited from approximately 24 US areas. The rearrangement joins TRBV29-1 to TRBJ1-1; no firm D call. The sample consisted of PBMCs or T cells enriched from blood (not recorded which). This TCR was recovered from a man aged 40-49 years who had recovered from COVID-19. As DNA, the CDR3 is TGCAGCGTTGTACGGGTGAGGGAAACTGAAGCTTTCTTT. This translates into CSVVRVRETEAFF.